These 32 T cell receptor beta chains originate from one sample sequenced in a study of T cell repertoires in cytomegalovirus infection. The antigens for these receptors are not known. TCRdb re-called the reads with MiXCR, one entry per CDR3 protein. The sample has about 890,000 distinct CDR3 sequences; roughly 30% are singletons. The sample consisted of cultured CD8+ T cells from PBMCs, taken from culture after CMV antigen stimulation. The origin of the receptors is a human donor in good health (CMV status not recorded). Some clones in this sample may be carry-over from other donors' samples.

The genes are TRBV5-6 and TRBJ2-7, with D perhaps matching TRBD2 (5 bases). Germline CDR1 SGHDT, CDR2 YYEEEE. The ends were cut back, 0 bases at V and 3 bases at J, with 10 bases in the middle. The CDR3 is 14 residues long. The CDR3 sequence: CASSLAFGIYEQYV. In nucleotides, the CDR3 is TGTGCCAGCAGCTTGGCCTTCGGGATCTACGAGCAGTACGTC.

This clonotype was seen a few times. The J gene is TRBJ2-1, the V gene TRBV4-1; possibly TRBD2 for D (5 bases). With 1 base removed from V and 9 bases from J, the gap between germline ends came to 13 bases. Germline lookup yields CDR1 MGHRA and CDR2 YSYEKL. This CDR3 contains 14 residues. The CDR3 coding sequence is TGCGCCAGCAGCCAAGTTCCCGCGGAGGTTGAGCAGTTCTTC. The encoded protein is CASSQVPAEVEQFF.

Only a few counts were recorded for this clonotype. The genes are TRBV6-1 and TRBJ2-5; 9 bases are a match to TRBD1. With V trimmed by 2 bases and J by 4 bases, 11 bases remained unmatched. The CDR3 sequence is 17 residues long. CDR1 MNHNS and CDR2 SASEGT come from the germline V gene. CDR3 DNA sequence: TGTGCCAGCAGTGAAATCACGGGACAGGGAGGGAGAGAGACCCAGTACTTC. Its translation is CASSEITGQGGRETQYF.

This clonotype was detected many times. V is TRBV12-5 and J is TRBJ1-2; D unclear. V lost 2 bases to trimming and J lost 6 bases, with 16 bases between them. This CDR3 region has 15 residues. In germline, CDR1 is LGHNT, CDR2 FRNRAP. CDR3 nucleotide sequence: TGTGCTAGTGGTTTGTACTCAGGAGAACGCCATGGCTACACCTTC. Its translation: CASGLYSGERHGYTF.

The chain links TRBV7-3 to TRBJ2-2; 8 bases map to TRBD1. CDR1 and CDR2 from the germline V gene are SGHTA and FQGTGA. This CDR3 comprises 15 residues. V lost 2 bases and J lost 6; bases outside the gene matches: 5. CDR3 in amino acids: CASSLGQGEAGELFF. The CDR3 coding sequence is TGTGCCAGCAGCTTAGGACAGGGCGAGGCCGGGGAGCTGTTTTTT.

This clonotype was picked up many times. The chain recombines TRBV7-2 with TRBJ1-2, with 10 bases that match TRBD1. Germline V gene data show CDR1 as SGHTA and CDR2 as FQGNSA. Trimming cost V 5 bases and J 2 bases; bases outside gene matches: 11. There are 17 residues in the CDR3. CDR3 sequence (DNA): TGTGCCAGCAGCCAGGATTCCGGGACAGGGGTAAACTATGGCTACACCTTC. Translation: CASSQDSGTGVNYGYTF.

This clonotype was seen repeatedly, ten times or more. The chain couples TRBV28 to TRBJ2-1, with 7 bases identical to TRBD1. V shed 5 bases, J shed 2 bases, and the junction held 6 bases outside the gene matches. The CDR3 is 15 amino acids. Germline CDR1 is MDHEN and CDR2 is SYDVKM. The DNA for the CDR3 is TGTGCCAGCAGTAACGGACAGGACCCCTACAATGAGCAGTTCTTC. It translates to CASSNGQDPYNEQFF.

As regards this clonotype: At one end the junction does not follow the germline gene, possibly because of a read error. The chain has TRBV7-8 and TRBJ2-3; 11 bases agree with TRBD2. The germline gives CDR1 SGHVS, CDR2 FQNEAQ. There are 16 residues in the CDR3. Written as DNA, the CDR3 is TGTGCCGGCAGCTTCAGACTAGCGGGGAGGGCAGATACGCAGTATTTT. Protein: CAGSFRLAGRADTQYF.

The rearrangement links TRBV6-5 to TRBJ2-1, with 7 bases matching TRBD2. With V trimmed by 2 bases and J by 9 bases, 4 bases remained unmatched. Germline CDR1 reads MNHEY; CDR2 reads SVGAGI. The CDR3 is 13 amino acids. CDR3 sequence: CASSYDTSAEQFF. CDR3 nucleotides: TGTGCCAGCAGTTACGATACTAGCGCTGAGCAGTTCTTC.

This chain links TRBV24-1 with TRBJ1-6, with 8 bases that match TRBD1. The junction had 7 bases not matched to a gene; V was cut back by 0 bases and J by 7 bases. The CDR3 runs 17 residues. Germline V gene data show CDR1 as KGHDR and CDR2 as SFDVKD. This chain's CDR3 is CATSDLGQGAENSPLHF. The CDR3 coding sequence is TGTGCCACCAGTGATTTGGGGCAGGGGGCGGAAAATTCACCCCTCCACTTT.

This clonotype appeared many times. The V and J genes are TRBV7-9 and TRBJ2-7; D call uncertain. There are 12 residues in the CDR3. V shed 0 bases and J shed 3 bases, with 3 bases lying between them. The germline CDR1 and CDR2 sequences are SEHNR and FQNEAQ (reference sequence). As DNA, the CDR3 is TGTGCCAGCAGCTTAGCCAACTACGAGCAGTACTTC. This translates into CASSLANYEQYF.

The V gene is TRBV24-1, the J gene TRBJ1-1; tentatively, D is TRBD1 (6 bases). The germline CDR1 and CDR2 sequences are KGHDR and SFDVKD. The CDR3 is made up of 13 amino acids. The germline V and J ends were trimmed by 7 bases and 10 bases, with 18 bases remaining between them. As DNA, the CDR3 is TGTGCCACCAGACCATCAGGGGACCATGTAGCTTTCTTT. Protein sequence: CATRPSGDHVAFF.

V is TRBV28 and J is TRBJ2-7, with 7 bases that match TRBD2. This CDR3 comprises 14 residues. J lost 5 bases, V lost 3 bases, and 7 bases had no gene match. CDR1 and CDR2 from the germline V gene are MDHEN and SYDVKM. The CDR3 sequence: CASSFGGDYHEQYV. The CDR3 DNA reads as TGTGCCAGCAGTTTTGGGGGGGACTACCACGAGCAGTACGTC.

As regards this clonotype: At one end, the junction sequence differs from germline, possibly due to a read error. This chain connects TRBV7-6 to TRBJ2-1, with D tentatively TRBD2 (5 bases). Germline lookup yields CDR1 SGHVS and CDR2 FNYEAQ. There are 14 residues in the CDR3. CDR3 DNA: TGTGTCAGCAGCTTAGATAGCGTAGACAATGAGCAGTTCTTC. Its protein product is CVSSLDSVDNEQFF.

Here the CDR3 reads CASSFRRGAGETQYF. CDR3 nucleotide sequence: TGTGCCAGCAGCTTCCGACGGGGGGCAGGGGAGACCCAGTACTTC. V and J are TRBV5-4 and TRBJ2-5; D is perhaps TRBD2 (7 bases). The germline gives CDR1 SGHNT, CDR2 YYREEE (reference sequence). V shed 2 bases and J shed 5 bases, with 16 bases lying between them. The CDR3 runs to 15 residues.

This chain links TRBV7-9 with TRBJ2-7, with TRBD2 matching 15 bases. The CDR3 is 15 residues long. The junction had 8 bases not matched to a gene; V was cut back by 4 bases and J by 10 bases. Germline loops: CDR1 SEHNR, CDR2 FQNEAQ (reference sequence). The DNA for the CDR3 is TGTGCCAGCAGCTCGAGGACTAGCGGGGGGGCCGGACAGTACTTC. Translating it yields CASSSRTSGGAGQYF. The full variable domain, in which reference TRBV7-9 and TRBJ2-7 provide the parts outside the CDR3, is DTGVSQNPRHKITKRGQNVTFRCDPISEHNRLYWYRQTLGQGPEFLTYFQNEAQLEKSRLLSDRFSAERPKGSFSTLEIQRTEQGDSAMYLCASSSRTSGGAGQYFGPGTRLTVT.

V and J are TRBV10-3 and TRBJ2-6; a weak D match, TRBD1 (5 bases). This CDR3 has 18 residues. Trimming cost V 2 bases and J 0 bases, with 14 bases left between them. Germline V lookup: CDR1 ENHRY, CDR2 SYGVKD. CDR3 coding DNA: TGTGCCATCAGTGAGGGGGCGTACATTCTCTCTGGGGCCAACGTCCTGACTTTC. This encodes CAISEGAYILSGANVLTF.

This chain joins TRBV9 and TRBJ1-1, with a tentative D call TRBD1 (5 bases). CDR3 length: 16 residues. The germline V gene has CDR1 SGDLS and CDR2 YYNGEE. The V end lost 1 base, the J end lost 4 bases, and 17 bases lay between the germline ends. CDR3 coding DNA: TGTGCCAGCAGCGTACCCAGGGAACGGGCTATCACTGAAGCTTTCTTT. Translating it yields CASSVPRERAITEAFF.

This clonotype was seen more than once but under ten times. The J gene is TRBJ1-2, the V gene TRBV12-3 or TRBV12-4, with a possible D match to TRBD1 (5 bases). The CDR3 spans 11 residues. Between the trimmed V and J ends, which lost 2 bases and 13 bases, there was a span of 11 bases. CDR3 nucleotides: TGTGCCAGCAGTTTATCGGGGGTTCCCACCTTC. The encoded protein is CASSLSGVPTF.

This clonotype turned up a few times. This chain links TRBV7-2 with TRBJ1-2; the D gene is possibly TRBD1 (6 bases). Trimming stripped 1 base from V and 3 bases from J, with 33 bases between. Germline-derived CDR1 and CDR2 are SGHTA and FQGNSA. The CDR3 is 22 amino acids. The CDR3 here is CASSLGLARVHRVGVLDYGYTF. Here the CDR3 DNA reads TGTGCCAGCAGCTTAGGTCTTGCGAGGGTCCACAGGGTCGGGGTCTTGGACTATGGCTACACCTTC.

The chain recombines TRBV5-1 with TRBJ1-1; D is unclear. The V gene lost 4 bases and the J gene lost 4 bases, with 17 bases spanning the gap. Looked up from germline, CDR1 is SGHRS and CDR2 is YFSETQ. The CDR3 has 15 residues. The CDR3 sequence: CASSPEVGTITEAFF. CDR3 nucleotide sequence: TGCGCCAGCAGCCCGGAGGTGGGAACGATCACTGAAGCTTTCTTT.

The genes are TRBV19 and TRBJ2-7; D not resolved. Germline V lookup: CDR1 LNHDA, CDR2 SQIVND (reference sequence). The CDR3 extends over 13 amino acids. Trimming pared 5 bases from V and 6 bases from J, leaving 14 bases between. The CDR3 DNA sequence: TGTGCCAGTAGTCCCACTCCGGCTCGCGAGCAGTACTTC. It is translated as CASSPTPAREQYF.

The chain recombines TRBV7-8 with TRBJ2-7; TRBD1 aligns across 9 bases. V was pared by 3 bases and J by 0 bases, with 9 bases of the junction left unmatched. The germline V gene encodes CDR1 SGHVS and CDR2 FQNEAQ. The CDR3 covers 17 residues. CDR3 loop: CASSFWETGGLSYEQYF. CDR3 coding DNA: TGTGCCAGCAGCTTTTGGGAGACAGGGGGTCTCTCCTACGAGCAGTACTTC.

This clonotype was found a few times. V and J are TRBV27 and TRBJ2-7, with TRBD1 identical over 7 bases. The length of the CDR3 is 16 residues. J was trimmed by 0 bases and V by 5 bases; bases with no gene match: 10. Germline CDR1 and CDR2: MNHEY and SMNVEV (reference sequence). The CDR3: CASSTYRGAFSYEQYV. The CDR3, as DNA: TGTGCCAGCAGTACATACAGGGGTGCTTTCTCCTACGAGCAGTACGTC.

This clonotype was picked up a small number of times. This chain joins TRBV6-5 and TRBJ2-1, with a possible D match to TRBD1 (5 bases). The germline V gene has CDR1 MNHEY and CDR2 SVGAGI. The CDR3 is 13 amino acids. The V end lost 0 bases, the J end lost 9 bases, and 9 bases lay between the germline ends. This CDR3 reads CASSYSGVGEQFF. CDR3 nucleotides: TGTGCCAGCAGTTACTCAGGGGTCGGTGAGCAGTTCTTC.

The rearrangement links TRBV7-6 to TRBJ2-7; 10 nucleotides match TRBD1. The V segment lost 5 bases and the J segment 3 bases; nucleotides outside the gene matches: 7. The CDR3 extends over 15 amino acids. CDR1 is SGHVS and CDR2 is FNYEAQ in the germline V gene. CDR3 protein: CASSVGQGLYYEQYF. In nucleotides, the CDR3 is TGTGCCAGCAGCGTGGGACAGGGGCTATACTACGAGCAGTACTTC.

The rearrangement uses TRBV7-6 and TRBJ1-2; D might be TRBD1 (5 bases). Deletions cut 5 bases from V and 8 bases from J, with 18 bases between. The CDR3 contains 14 residues. Germline-derived CDR1 and CDR2 are SGHVS and FNYEAQ. Here the CDR3 DNA reads TGTGCCAGCAGCCCACGAGGGGCAGCAGACGGCTACACCTTC. Translating gives CASSPRGAADGYTF.

The table lists this clonotype with a few counts. The chain couples TRBV12-3 or TRBV12-4 to TRBJ1-5; D is perhaps TRBD1 (5 bases). CDR3 size: 15 residues. The germline V and J ends were trimmed by 5 bases and 2 bases, with 13 bases remaining between them. The CDR3 nucleotides are TGTGCCAGCAGTCGAACCGTGGGGGGCAATCAGCCCCAGCATTTT. It codes for CASSRTVGGNQPQHF.

This clonotype was observed a handful of times. This chain joins TRBV7-9 and TRBJ2-5, with D perhaps assigned TRBD1 or TRBD2 (5 bases each). The ends were cut back, 1 base at V and 7 bases at J, with 13 bases in the middle. The CDR3 consists of 14 residues. Germline CDR1 is SEHNR and CDR2 is FQNEAQ (reference sequence). The CDR3 reads CASSLVGDLGTQYF. In DNA, the CDR3 is TGTGCCAGCAGCTTAGTGGGGGATTTAGGGACCCAGTACTTC.

This clonotype was counted between two and nine times. CDR3 DNA: TGTGCCAGCAGCCGCCTCCCCGGGACGGCTTCCTACGAGCAGTACGTC. Protein: CASSRLPGTASYEQYV. The V gene is TRBV7-9, the J gene TRBJ2-7; D may match TRBD1 or TRBD2 (5 bases each). CDR1 and CDR2 (germline): SEHNR, FQNEAQ (reference sequence). The germline V and J ends were trimmed by 5 bases and 1 base, with 18 bases remaining between them. This CDR3 contains 16 residues.

This clonotype turned up a few times. The chain's CDR3 is CASSGSGGYYNEQFF. CDR3 bases: TGTGCCAGCAGTGGTAGCGGGGGGTATTACAATGAGCAGTTCTTC. This rearrangement joins TRBV6-2 or TRBV6-3 to TRBJ2-1, with TRBD2 matching 10 bases. The CDR3 runs 15 residues. V trimming: 5 bases; J trimming: 4 bases; junction bases outside the gene matches: 5. Germline values: CDR1 MNHEY, CDR2 SVGEGT.

This clonotype was counted a few times. The J gene is TRBJ2-7, the V gene TRBV12-3 or TRBV12-4; D perhaps matches TRBD1 (5 bases). The length of the CDR3 is 12 residues. V was cut by 5 bases and J by 6 bases, with 11 bases left in between. The DNA of the CDR3 is TGTGCCAGCAGTCTCAGGGTGGGCGAGCAGTACTTC. It yields the protein CASSLRVGEQYF.